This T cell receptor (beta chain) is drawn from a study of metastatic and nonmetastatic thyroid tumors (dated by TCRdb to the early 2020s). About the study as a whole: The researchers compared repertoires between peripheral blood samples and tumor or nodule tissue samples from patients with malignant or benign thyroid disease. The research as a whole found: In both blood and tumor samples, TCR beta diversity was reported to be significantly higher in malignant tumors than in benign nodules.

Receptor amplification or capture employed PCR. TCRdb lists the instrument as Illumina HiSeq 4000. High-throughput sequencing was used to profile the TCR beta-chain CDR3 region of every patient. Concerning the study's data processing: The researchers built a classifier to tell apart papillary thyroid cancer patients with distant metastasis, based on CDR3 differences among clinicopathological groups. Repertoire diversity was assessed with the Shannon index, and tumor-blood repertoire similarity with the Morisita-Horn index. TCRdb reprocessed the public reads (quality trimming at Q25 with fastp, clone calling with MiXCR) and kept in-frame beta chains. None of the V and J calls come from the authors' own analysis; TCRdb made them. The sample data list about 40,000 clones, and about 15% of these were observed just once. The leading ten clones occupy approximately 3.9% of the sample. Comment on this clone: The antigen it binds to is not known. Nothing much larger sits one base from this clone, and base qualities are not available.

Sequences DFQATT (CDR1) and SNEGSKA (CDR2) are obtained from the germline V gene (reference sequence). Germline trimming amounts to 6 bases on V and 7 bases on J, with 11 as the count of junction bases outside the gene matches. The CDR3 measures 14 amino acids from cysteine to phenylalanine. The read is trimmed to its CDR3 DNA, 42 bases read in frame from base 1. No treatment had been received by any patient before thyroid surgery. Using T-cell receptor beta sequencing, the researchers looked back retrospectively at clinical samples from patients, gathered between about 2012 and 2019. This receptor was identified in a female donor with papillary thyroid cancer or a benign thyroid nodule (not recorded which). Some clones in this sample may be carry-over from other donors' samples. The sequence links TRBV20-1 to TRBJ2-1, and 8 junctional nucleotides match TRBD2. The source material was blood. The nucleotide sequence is TGCAGTGCCCCCTTAGCGGGATGGGCGAATGAGCAGTTCTTC. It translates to CSAPLAGWANEQFF.